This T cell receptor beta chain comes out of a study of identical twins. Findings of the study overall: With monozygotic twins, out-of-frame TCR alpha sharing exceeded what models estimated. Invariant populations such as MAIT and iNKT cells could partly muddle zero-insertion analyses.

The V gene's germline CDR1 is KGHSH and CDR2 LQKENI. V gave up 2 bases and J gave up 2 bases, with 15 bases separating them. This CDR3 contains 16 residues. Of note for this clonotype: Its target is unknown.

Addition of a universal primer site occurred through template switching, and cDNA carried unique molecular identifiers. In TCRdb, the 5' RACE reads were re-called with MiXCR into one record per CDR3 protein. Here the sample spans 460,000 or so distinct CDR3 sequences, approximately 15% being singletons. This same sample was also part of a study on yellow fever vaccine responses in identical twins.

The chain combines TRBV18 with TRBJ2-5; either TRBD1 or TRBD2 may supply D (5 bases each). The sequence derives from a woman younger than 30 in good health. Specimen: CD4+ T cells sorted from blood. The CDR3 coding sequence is TGTGCCAGCTCACCATTCGTCGGGACGGCACAAGAGACCCAGTACTTC. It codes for CASSPFVGTAQETQYF.